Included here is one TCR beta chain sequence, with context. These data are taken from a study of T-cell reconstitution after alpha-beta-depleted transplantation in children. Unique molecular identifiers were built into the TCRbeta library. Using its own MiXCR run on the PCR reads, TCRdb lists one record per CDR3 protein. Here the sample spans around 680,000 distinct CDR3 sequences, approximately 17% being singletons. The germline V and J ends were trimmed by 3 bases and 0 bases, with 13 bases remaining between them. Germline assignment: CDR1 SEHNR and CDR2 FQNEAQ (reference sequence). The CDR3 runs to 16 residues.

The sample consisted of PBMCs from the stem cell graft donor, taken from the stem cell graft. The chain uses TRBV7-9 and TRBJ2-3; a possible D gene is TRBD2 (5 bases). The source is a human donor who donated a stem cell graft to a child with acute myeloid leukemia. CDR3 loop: CASSFGRSGSTDTQYF. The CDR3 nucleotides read TGTGCCAGCAGCTTCGGGCGGAGCGGAAGCACAGATACGCAGTATTTT.